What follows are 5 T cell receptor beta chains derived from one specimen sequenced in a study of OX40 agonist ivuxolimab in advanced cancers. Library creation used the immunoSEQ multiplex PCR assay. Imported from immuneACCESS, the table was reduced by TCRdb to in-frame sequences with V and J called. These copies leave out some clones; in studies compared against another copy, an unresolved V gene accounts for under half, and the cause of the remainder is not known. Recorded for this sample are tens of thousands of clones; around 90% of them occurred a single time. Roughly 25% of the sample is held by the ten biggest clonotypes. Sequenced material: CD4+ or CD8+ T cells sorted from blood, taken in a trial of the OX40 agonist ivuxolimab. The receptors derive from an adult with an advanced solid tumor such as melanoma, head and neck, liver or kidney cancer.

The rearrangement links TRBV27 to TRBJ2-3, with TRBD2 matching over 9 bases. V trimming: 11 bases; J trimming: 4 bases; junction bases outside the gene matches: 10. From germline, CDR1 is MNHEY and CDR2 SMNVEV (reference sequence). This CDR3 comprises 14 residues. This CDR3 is CASGASGISDTQYF. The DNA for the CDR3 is TGTGCCTCAGGGGCTAGCGGGATTTCAGATACGCAGTATTTT.

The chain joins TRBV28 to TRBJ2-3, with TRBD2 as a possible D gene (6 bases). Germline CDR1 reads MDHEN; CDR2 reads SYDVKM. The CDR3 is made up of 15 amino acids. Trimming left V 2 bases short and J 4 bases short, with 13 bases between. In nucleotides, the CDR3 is TGTGCCAGCAGTTTAACGGGGGTTGGCGCAGATACGCAGTATTTT. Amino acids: CASSLTGVGADTQYF. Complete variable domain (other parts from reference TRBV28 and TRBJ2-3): DVKVTQSSRYLVKRTGEKVFLECVQDMDHENMFWYRQDPGLGLRLIYFSYDVKMKEKGDIPEGYSVSREKKERFSLILESASTNQTSMYLCASSLTGVGADTQYFGPGTRLTVL.

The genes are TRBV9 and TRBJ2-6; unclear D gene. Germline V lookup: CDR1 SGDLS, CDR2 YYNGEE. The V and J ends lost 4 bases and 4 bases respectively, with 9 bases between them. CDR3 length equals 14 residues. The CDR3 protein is CASSTRQGANVLTF. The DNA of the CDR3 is TGTGCCAGCAGCACCCGACAAGGGGCCAACGTCCTGACTTTC.

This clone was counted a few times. The CDR3 nucleotides are TGTGCCAGTAGTATGTCGGAATATAGCAATCAGCCCCAGCATTTT. This codes for CASSMSEYSNQPQHF. This chain joins TRBV19 and TRBJ1-5, with no clear D. CDR1 and CDR2 from the germline V gene are LNHDA and SQIVND (reference sequence). Trimming shortened V by 3 bases and J by 0 bases, and 9 bases separated the two germline ends. The CDR3 is 15 amino acids.

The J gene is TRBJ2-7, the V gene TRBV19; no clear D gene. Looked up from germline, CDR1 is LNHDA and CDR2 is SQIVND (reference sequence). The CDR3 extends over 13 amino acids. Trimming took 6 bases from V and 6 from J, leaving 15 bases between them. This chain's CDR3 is CASSQTEIGEQYF. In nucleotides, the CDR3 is TGTGCCAGTAGCCAAACAGAGATCGGCGAGCAGTACTTC.